Described below is a single TCR beta chain sequence and its context. The sample originates from a study of blood T cell repertoires in COVID-19. Study summary: From the United States, Italy and Spain came samples of acute and convalescent COVID-19. The analysed material was cDNA or gDNA that came from T cells, B-cell-depleted T cells, or PBMCs.

The J segment lost 3 bases and the V segment lost 4 bases, leaving 7 bases of the junction unmatched. Germline V gene sequence: CDR1 SGHDT, CDR2 YYEEEE. This CDR3 has 14 amino acids. Study processing details: Scientists estimated how many nucleated cells there were by amplifying reference gene primers. Generated by immunoSEQ multiplex PCR, the TCRdb table keeps only in-frame clones and is missing some. V, J and clone size are those of that table, while D and trimming were read from the DNA. The sample gives some 130,000 clones, around 88% of which show up once; around 16% is in the top ten. Sequencing was carried out using peripheral blood. The rearrangement links TRBV5-6 to TRBJ2-7; 7 bases line up with TRBD1. This clonotype was obtained from a woman in her fifties or sixties who had recovered from COVID-19. The CDR3 DNA reads as TGTGCCAGCAGCGGCCGGGACAGCTACTACGAGCAGTACTTC. Translation: CASSGRDSYYEQYF.